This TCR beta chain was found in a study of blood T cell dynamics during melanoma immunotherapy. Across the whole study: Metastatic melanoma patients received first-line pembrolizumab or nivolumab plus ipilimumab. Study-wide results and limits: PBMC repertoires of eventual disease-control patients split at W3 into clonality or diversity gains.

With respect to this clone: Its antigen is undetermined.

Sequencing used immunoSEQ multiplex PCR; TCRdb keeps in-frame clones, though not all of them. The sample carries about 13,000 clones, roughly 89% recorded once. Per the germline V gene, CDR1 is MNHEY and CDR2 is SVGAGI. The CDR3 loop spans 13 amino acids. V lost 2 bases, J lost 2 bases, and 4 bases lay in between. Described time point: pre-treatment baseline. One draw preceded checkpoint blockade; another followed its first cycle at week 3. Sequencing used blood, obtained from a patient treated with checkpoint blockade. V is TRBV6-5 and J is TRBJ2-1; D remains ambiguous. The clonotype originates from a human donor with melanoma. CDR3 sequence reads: CASSYAAYNEQFF. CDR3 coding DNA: TGTGCCAGCAGTTACGCAGCCTACAATGAGCAGTTCTTC.